The sample holds many counts of the clone carrying this T cell receptor (beta chain). TCRdb fed the 5' RACE reads into MiXCR, producing one record per CDR3 protein. The sample consists of 42,000 or so distinct CDR3 sequences, 11% of them appearing once. This sample is part of a study of early T cells in non-severe SARS-CoV-2 infection. CDR3 length: 18 residues. In germline, CDR1 is MDHEN, CDR2 SYDVKM. V was clipped by 7 bases and J by 0 bases, with 19 bases between them. This TCR was recovered from an adult who was a healthcare worker with PCR-confirmed SARS-CoV-2 infection or an uninfected control (not recorded which). The genes are TRBV28 and TRBJ2-6, with D perhaps matching TRBD1 (6 bases). The specimen was whole blood. The CDR3 DNA sequence: TGTGCCAGCACCAAACGGCAGGGGACCCGCTCTGGGGCCAACGTCCTGACTTTC. Amino acid sequence: CASTKRQGTRSGANVLTF. Using reference TRBV28 and TRBJ2-6 for the parts outside the CDR3, the full variable domain is DVKVTQSSRYLVKRTGEKVFLECVQDMDHENMFWYRQDPGLGLRLIYFSYDVKMKEKGDIPEGYSVSREKKERFSLILESASTNQTSMYLCASTKRQGTRSGANVLTFGAGSRLTVL.